This T cell receptor beta chain was obtained from a study of blood T cell repertoires in COVID-19. Libraries were prepared by immunoSEQ multiplex PCR; TCRdb keeps only in-frame clonotypes and omits some of them. The data show hundreds of thousands of clones, 65% to 90% seen once. This clone was detected ten times or more. From germline, CDR1 is LGHDT and CDR2 YNNKEL (reference sequence). Unmatched junction bases numbered 11, after V lost 6 bases and J lost 5 bases. This CDR3 has 16 residues. Sample: peripheral blood. The rearrangement links TRBV3-1 (or the pseudogene TRBV3-2) to TRBJ2-5; 11 bases fit TRBD2. The sequence was obtained from a human donor in a cohort sampled during active COVID-19. CDR3 nucleotides: TGTGCCAGCAGTCTGCTGCACGTAGCGGGGGGGGAGACCCAGTACTTC. Its protein is CASSLLHVAGGETQYF.